This T cell receptor (beta chain) was captured in a study of CD8+ T cells in alopecia areata. As regards this clone: Its antigen remains unknown.

CDR3 size: 14 residues. Trimming cost V 2 bases and J 2 bases, with 9 bases left between them. Germline V gene data show CDR1 as MNHEY and CDR2 as SMNVEV (reference sequence). Isolated RNA was reverse transcribed into cDNA used as the sequencing template. Clones were sequenced by immunoSEQ multiplex PCR, and TCRdb holds only the in-frame ones, with some missing. The sample has around 150,000 clones, about three fifths seen once. Points from the study as a whole: Between patients, shared TCR sequences were less clear than in mice. This was possibly due in part to HLA diversity in the patient population.

Material for sequencing was CD8+ T cells sorted from blood. The chain uses TRBV27 and TRBJ2-5; D gene unclear. This receptor was taken from a human donor in good health. The CDR3 here is CASSLISRQETQYF. CDR3 DNA sequence: TGTGCCAGCAGTTTAATCAGTAGACAAGAGACCCAGTACTTC.